This TCR beta chain was identified in a study of OX40 agonist ivuxolimab in advanced cancers. Clones were read by immunoSEQ multiplex PCR, and TCRdb kept only the in-frame ones, dropping some. This sample yields over 80,000 clones, of which 75% to 90% are seen a single time; over 0.65% belongs to the top ten. V shed 1 base and J shed 10 bases, with 11 bases lying between them. CDR1 and CDR2 (germline): SGHRS, YFSETQ. The CDR3 loop spans 12 amino acids. Sequences were derived from CD4+ or CD8+ T cells sorted from blood, sampled in a trial of the OX40 agonist ivuxolimab. The rearrangement links TRBV5-1 to TRBJ1-1; D gene ambiguous. This sequence was found in an adult with an advanced solid tumor such as melanoma, head and neck, liver or kidney cancer. The CDR3 coding sequence is TGCGCCAGCAGCTTGAACGGAAGAGGAGCTTTCTTT. Translating gives CASSLNGRGAFF. Full variable domain (remainder filled in from reference TRBV5-1 and TRBJ1-1): KAGVTQTPRYLIKTRGQQVTLSCSPISGHRSVSWYQQTPGQGLQFLFEYFSETQRNKGNFPGRFSGRQFSNSRSEMNVSTLELGDSALYLCASSLNGRGAFFGQGTRLTVV.